This T cell receptor beta chain came from a study of T cells in localized non-small cell lung cancer. The CDR3 is 16 residues long. Trimming cost V 5 bases and J 5 bases; bases outside gene matches: 10. Germline CDR1 reads MNHGY; CDR2 reads SAAAGT. Data came from immunoSEQ multiplex PCR; TCRdb stores just in-frame clones and leaves some out. The sample carries about 830 clones, 24% recorded once. This clone was seen more than once but under ten times. This sequence was found in a female donor over 55 with stage I lung adenocarcinoma. Sequenced material: lung tumor tissue, taken before any cancer treatment. This rearrangement joins TRBV6-8 to TRBJ2-1; 9 positions agree with TRBD1. Here the CDR3 reads CASSGLPGQGHNEQFF. The CDR3 DNA sequence: TGTGCCAGCAGTGGTCTACCGGGACAGGGCCACAATGAGCAGTTCTTC.